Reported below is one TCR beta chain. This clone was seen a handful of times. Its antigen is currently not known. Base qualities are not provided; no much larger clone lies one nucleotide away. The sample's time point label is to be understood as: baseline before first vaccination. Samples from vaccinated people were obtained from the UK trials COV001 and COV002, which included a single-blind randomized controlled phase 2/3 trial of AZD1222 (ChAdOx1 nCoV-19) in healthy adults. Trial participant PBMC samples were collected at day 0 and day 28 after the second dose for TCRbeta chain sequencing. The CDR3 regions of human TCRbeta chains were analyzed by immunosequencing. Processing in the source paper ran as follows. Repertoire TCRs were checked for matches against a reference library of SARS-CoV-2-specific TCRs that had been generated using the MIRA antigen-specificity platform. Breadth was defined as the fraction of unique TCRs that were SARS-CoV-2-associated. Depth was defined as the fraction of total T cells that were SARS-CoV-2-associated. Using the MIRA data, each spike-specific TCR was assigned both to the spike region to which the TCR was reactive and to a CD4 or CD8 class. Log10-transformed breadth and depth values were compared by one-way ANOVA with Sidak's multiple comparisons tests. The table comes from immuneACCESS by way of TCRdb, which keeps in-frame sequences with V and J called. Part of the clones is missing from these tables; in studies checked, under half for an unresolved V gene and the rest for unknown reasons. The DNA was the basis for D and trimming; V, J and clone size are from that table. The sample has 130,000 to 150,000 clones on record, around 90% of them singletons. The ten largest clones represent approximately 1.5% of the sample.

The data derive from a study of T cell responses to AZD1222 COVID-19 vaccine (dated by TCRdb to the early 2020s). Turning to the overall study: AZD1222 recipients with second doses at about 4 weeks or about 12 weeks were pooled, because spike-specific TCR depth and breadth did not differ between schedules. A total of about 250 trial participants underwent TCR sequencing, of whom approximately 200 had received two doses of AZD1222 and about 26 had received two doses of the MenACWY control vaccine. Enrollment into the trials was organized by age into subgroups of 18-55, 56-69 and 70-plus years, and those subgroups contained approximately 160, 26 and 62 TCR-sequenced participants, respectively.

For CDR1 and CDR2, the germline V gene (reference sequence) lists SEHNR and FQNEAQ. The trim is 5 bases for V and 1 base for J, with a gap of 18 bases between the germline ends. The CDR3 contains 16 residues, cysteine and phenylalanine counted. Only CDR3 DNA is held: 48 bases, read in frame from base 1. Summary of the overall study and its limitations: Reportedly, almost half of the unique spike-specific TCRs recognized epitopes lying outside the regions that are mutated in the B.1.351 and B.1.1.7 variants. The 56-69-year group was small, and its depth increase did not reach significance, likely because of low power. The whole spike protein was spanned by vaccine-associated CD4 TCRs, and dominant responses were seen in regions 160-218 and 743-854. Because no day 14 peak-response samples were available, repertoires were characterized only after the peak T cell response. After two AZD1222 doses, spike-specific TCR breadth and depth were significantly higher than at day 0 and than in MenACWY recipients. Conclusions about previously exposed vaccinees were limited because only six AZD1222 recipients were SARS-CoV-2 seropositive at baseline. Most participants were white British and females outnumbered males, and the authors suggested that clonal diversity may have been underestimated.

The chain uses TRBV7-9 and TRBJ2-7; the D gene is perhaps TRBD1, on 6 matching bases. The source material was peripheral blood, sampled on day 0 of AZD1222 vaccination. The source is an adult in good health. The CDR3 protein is CASSPIGQNVSYEQYF. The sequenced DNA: TGTGCCAGCAGCCCCATAGGACAGAACGTATCCTACGAGCAGTACTTC.